This T cell receptor (beta chain) was identified during a study of blood T cell repertoires in COVID-19. Turning to the study itself: Donors in the United States, Italy and Spain gave samples during acute or convalescent COVID-19.

Assay used: immunoSEQ multiplex PCR; TCRdb lists only in-frame clones, some missing. The sample has about 87,000 clones, around four fifths seen once. CDR1 and CDR2 (germline): ENHRY, SYGVKD. Trimming removed 4 bases at V and 0 bases at J, with 10 bases between. The CDR3 runs to 15 residues. This sequence was found in a woman aged 55-69 years with acute or convalescent COVID-19. Sequencing used peripheral blood. The chain recombines TRBV10-3 with TRBJ1-5, with D possibly TRBD1 on 6 matching bases. CDR3 bases: TGTGCCATCAGTGGAGGACAGATTAGCAATCAGCCCCAGCATTTT. Translating it yields CAISGGQISNQPQHF.